These 17 T cell receptor beta chains came from one sample sequenced in a study of Ad26.COV2.S vaccination and SARS-CoV-2 variants (dated by TCRdb to 2020 to 2023). What the treatment or condition label conveys for this sample: 15 to 20 received Ad26.COV2.S at low or high dose, single or two shots; about five received placebo; per-sample allocation not given. For vaccine and placebo recipients, the sequenced repertoires came from samples collected on day 63 after the first injection. Libraries were made using the immunoSEQ multiplex PCR assay. The source is immuneACCESS, and TCRdb retained only in-frame sequences with V and J called. Part of the clones is not carried over; for the studies checked, unresolved V genes explain less than half of this, and the remainder is unexplained. Here the sample has 400,000 or so clones; around 85% occur a single time. The top ten clonotypes cover 3.5% of the sample.

The sequenced sample was peripheral blood, obtained in a trial of Ad26.COV2.S vaccine versus placebo. The receptors stem from a person between 18 and 60 years old who received the Ad26.COV2.S COVID-19 vaccine or a placebo.

The V and J genes are TRBV6-5 and TRBJ1-2; D gene ambiguous. The germline V gene encodes CDR1 MNHEY and CDR2 SVGAGI. V gave up 5 bases and J gave up 3 bases, with 10 bases separating them. This CDR3 region has 13 residues. The CDR3, as DNA: TGTGCCAGCAGTATTCGCAGCGACTATGGCTACACCTTC. Its protein product is CASSIRSDYGYTF.

The gene calls are TRBV6-6 and TRBJ1-2; 7 nucleotides match TRBD1. The CDR3 consists of 15 residues. Germline V gives CDR1 MNHNY, CDR2 SVGAGI (reference sequence). V shed 6 bases, J shed 3 bases, and the junction held 10 bases outside the gene matches. CDR3 in amino acids: CASSKLHRGDYGYTF. The CDR3 DNA sequence: TGTGCCAGCAGCAAACTTCACAGGGGTGACTATGGCTACACCTTC.

This clone has more than one count but fewer than ten. This chain uses TRBV5-4 with TRBJ1-2; D not resolved. Germline assignment: CDR1 SGHNT and CDR2 YYREEE (reference sequence). Trimming took 2 bases from V and 8 from J, leaving 10 bases between them. This CDR3 contains 12 residues. The CDR3, as DNA: TGTGCCAGCAGCTTTCGGGGAGTCGGCTACACCTTC. This gives the protein CASSFRGVGYTF.

This clone was seen a single time. This sequence joins TRBV5-6 and TRBJ1-5, with 7 bases matching TRBD1. This CDR3 spans 15 amino acids. Germline lookup yields CDR1 SGHDT and CDR2 YYEEEE. The ends lost 2 bases at V and 5 bases at J; junction bases unmatched: 7. The CDR3, as DNA: TGTGCCAGCAGCTTCAAGGGGGCAGCTCATCAGCCCCAGCATTTT. It yields the protein CASSFKGAAHQPQHF.

The gene calls are TRBV6-5 and TRBJ2-7, with 8 bases matching TRBD2. The ends lost 11 bases at V and 5 bases at J; junction bases unmatched: 17. Germline lookup yields CDR1 MNHEY and CDR2 SVGAGI. CDR3 length: 15 residues. CDR3 coding DNA: TGTGCCGCAAGGCCTTCCGGGGGGGCCTTCCACGAGCAGTACTTC. It translates to CAARPSGGAFHEQYF.

The chain employs TRBV11-2 and TRBJ2-5; the D gene is possibly TRBD1 (5 bases). The V end lost 0 bases, the J end lost 2 bases, and 10 bases lay between the germline ends. The CDR3 loop spans 15 amino acids. Looked up from germline, CDR1 is SGHAT and CDR2 is FQNNGV. CDR3 protein: CASSLDLNRQETQYF. The CDR3 bases are TGTGCCAGCAGCTTAGATCTAAACAGGCAAGAGACCCAGTACTTC. Full variable domain (rest looked up from reference TRBV11-2 and TRBJ2-5): EAGVAQSPRYKIIEKRQSVAFWCNPISGHATLYWYQQILGQGPKLLIQFQNNGVVDDSQLPKDRFSAERLKGVDSTLKIQPAKLEDSAVYLCASSLDLNRQETQYFGPGTRLLVL.

The chain employs TRBV9 and TRBJ1-2, with D unclear. CDR1 is SGDLS, CDR2 YYNGEE, per germline. The CDR3 sequence is 13 residues long. Trimming pared 3 bases from V and 7 bases from J, leaving 13 bases between. The CDR3 here is CASSAEQSGGYTF. The CDR3, as DNA: TGTGCCAGCAGCGCGGAACAATCGGGTGGCTACACCTTC.

The V and J genes are TRBV10-3 and TRBJ2-1, with TRBD2 matching 9 bases. The CDR3 is made up of 13 amino acids. Looked up from germline, CDR1 is ENHRY and CDR2 is SYGVKD. With 9 bases clipped from V and 5 bases from J, the junction kept 5 bases outside the gene matches. The CDR3: CAISGSLNNEQFF. CDR3 nucleotide sequence: TGTGCCATTAGCGGGAGCCTAAACAATGAGCAGTTCTTC.

In this sample, this clone turned up a few times. This chain joins TRBV30 and TRBJ2-1; D perhaps matches TRBD2 (6 bases). V lost 3 bases and J lost 5, with 11 bases in between. Germline lookup yields CDR1 GTSNPN and CDR2 SVGIG (reference sequence). This CDR3 region has 13 residues. CDR3: CAWSGDWDNEQFF. Here the CDR3 DNA reads TGTGCCTGGAGCGGGGACTGGGACAATGAGCAGTTCTTC.

CDR3 nucleotides: TGTGCCAGCAGTACGGGGGGGTCCTTCTCCAAAAACATTCAGTACTTC. It codes for CASSTGGSFSKNIQYF. The rearrangement joins TRBV6-2 or TRBV6-3 to TRBJ2-4, with 8 positions matching TRBD2. Germline V gives CDR1 MNHEY, CDR2 SVGEGT. V dropped 5 bases and J dropped 2; count of bases not matched to a gene: 8. This CDR3 is built from 16 residues.

The rearrangement uses TRBV11-2 and TRBJ2-3, with TRBD2 matching over 14 bases. The germline gives CDR1 SGHAT, CDR2 FQNNGV. There are 15 residues in the CDR3. Trimming took 3 bases from V and 6 from J; bases not matched to a gene: 2. As DNA, the CDR3 is TGTGCCAGCAGCTTTAGGACTAGCGGGGGGGATACGCAGTATTTT. It specifies CASSFRTSGGDTQYF.

This clone has only one observation. This chain links TRBV5-4 with TRBJ1-4, with D hard to call. Germline loops: CDR1 SGHNT, CDR2 YYREEE (reference sequence). The CDR3 runs 15 residues. Between the trimmed V and J ends, which lost 4 bases and 3 bases, there was a span of 13 bases. CDR3 amino acids: CASSPGSAANEKLFF. For the CDR3, the DNA is TGTGCCAGCAGCCCGGGGAGTGCGGCTAATGAAAAACTGTTTTTT.

This clone was found once. The genes are TRBV6-5 and TRBJ1-6; a possible D gene is TRBD1 (5 bases). This CDR3 spans 13 amino acids. With 5 bases removed from V and 10 bases from J, the gap between germline ends came to 12 bases. Germline V gene data show CDR1 as MNHEY and CDR2 as SVGAGI. As DNA, the CDR3 is TGTGCCAGCAGTATGCAGGGACGATCACCCCTCCACTTT. Translating gives CASSMQGRSPLHF.

This chain links TRBV12-5 with TRBJ2-1; a possible D gene is TRBD2 (6 bases). CDR1 is LGHNT and CDR2 is FRNRAP in the germline V gene. The CDR3 totals 16 residues. V was shortened by 0 bases and J by 4 bases, with 13 bases between the two germline ends. This CDR3 reads CASGLVVASGYNEQFF. In nucleotides, the CDR3 is TGTGCTAGTGGTTTGGTCGTAGCCAGCGGGTACAATGAGCAGTTCTTC. Using reference TRBV12-5 and TRBJ2-1 for the parts outside the CDR3, the full variable domain is DARVTQTPRHKVTEMGQEVTMRCQPILGHNTVFWYRQTMMQGLELLAYFRNRAPLDDSGMPKDRFSAEMPDATLATLKIQPSEPRDSAVYFCASGLVVASGYNEQFFGPGTRLTVL.

This sequence joins TRBV6-6 and TRBJ2-2, with unresolved D. Germline V gives CDR1 MNHNY, CDR2 SVGAGI (reference sequence). V was shortened by 2 bases and J by 5 bases, with 12 bases between the two germline ends. The CDR3 totals 15 residues. The CDR3 bases are TGTGCCAGCAGTTACACTGGGGAAAGGACCGGGGAGCTGTTTTTT. It codes for CASSYTGERTGELFF.

The chain combines TRBV6-2 or TRBV6-3 with TRBJ2-3; D possibly corresponds to TRBD2 (6 bases). Germline CDR1 reads MNHEY; CDR2 reads SVGEGT. V gave up 6 bases and J gave up 0 bases, with 16 bases separating them. This CDR3 region has 16 residues. The CDR3 reads CASSPRRDSSTDTQYF. DNA for the CDR3: TGTGCCAGCAGCCCCCGGCGGGACTCGAGCACAGATACGCAGTATTTT.

V usage is TRBV6-5 and J usage is TRBJ1-6; 10 bases fit TRBD1. Trimming at V came to 2 bases and at J to 7 bases, leaving 5 bases not matched to a gene. CDR3 length: 16 amino acids. CDR1 is MNHEY and CDR2 is SVGAGI in the germline V gene. CDR3 sequence reads: CASSYTWDRGNSPLHF. CDR3 in DNA: TGTGCCAGCAGTTACACGTGGGACAGGGGAAATTCACCCCTCCACTTT.